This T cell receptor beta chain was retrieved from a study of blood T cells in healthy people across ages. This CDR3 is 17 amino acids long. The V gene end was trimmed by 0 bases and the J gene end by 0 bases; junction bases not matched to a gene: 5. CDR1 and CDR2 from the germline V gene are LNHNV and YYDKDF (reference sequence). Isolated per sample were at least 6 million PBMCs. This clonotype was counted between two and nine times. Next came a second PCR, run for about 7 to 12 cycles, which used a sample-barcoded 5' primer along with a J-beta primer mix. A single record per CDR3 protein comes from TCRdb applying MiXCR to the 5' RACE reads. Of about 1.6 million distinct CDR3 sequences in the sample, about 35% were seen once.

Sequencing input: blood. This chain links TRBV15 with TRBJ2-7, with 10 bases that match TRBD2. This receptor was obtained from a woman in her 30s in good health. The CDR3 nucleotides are TGTGCCACCAGCAGAGAGGCTAGCGGGGGACTCTCCTACGAGCAGTACTTC. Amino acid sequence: CATSREASGGLSYEQYF. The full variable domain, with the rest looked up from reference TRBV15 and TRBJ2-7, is DAMVIQNPRYQVTQFGKPVTLSCSQTLNHNVMYWYQQKSSQAPKLLFHYYDKDFNNEADTPDNFQSRRPNTSFCFLDIRSPGLGDTAMYLCATSREASGGLSYEQYFGPGTRLTVT.